What follows are 24 T cell receptor beta chains derived from one specimen sequenced in a study of vaccination and CD4 T cells after COVID-19. These receptors lack a known antigen. As to treatment: approximately nine-day PBMC culture with coronavirus spike peptide pools or control peptides (ViraFEST assay). Collection of the unexposed donor's CD4+ T cells took place before the COVID-19 pandemic (2011-2018). Cultured CD4+ T-cell DNA underwent Oncomine TCR Beta short-read sequencing. TCRdb reprocessed the PCR reads via MiXCR and lists one record per CDR3 protein. The table lists about 6,600 distinct CDR3 sequences, 51% of them singletons. The sequencing input was CD4+ T cells from blood, cultured in vitro. These receptor sequences come from a human donor in good health.

The chain links TRBV2 to TRBJ2-7; D ambiguous. V gave up 3 bases and J gave up 7 bases, with 7 bases separating them. Germline V gene data show CDR1 as SNHLY and CDR2 as FYNNEI. This CDR3 spans 11 amino acids. As DNA, the CDR3 is TGTGCCAGCAGTGACGAGAGGGAGCAGTACTTC. Its protein is CASSDEREQYF.

The chain joins TRBV7-8 to TRBJ1-5; D uncertain. Germline-derived CDR1 and CDR2 are SGHVS and FQNEAQ. CDR3 length: 14 amino acids. Trimming stripped 0 bases from V and 7 bases from J, with 10 bases between. The chain's CDR3 is CASSLAGGSQPQHF. The CDR3 nucleotides read TGTGCCAGCAGCTTAGCAGGAGGGTCCCAGCCCCAGCATTTT.

This clonotype has just a few counts. This chain uses TRBV6-1 with TRBJ2-1; no clear D. CDR1 and CDR2 (germline): MNHNS, SASEGT. Deletions cut 3 bases from V and 4 bases from J, with 4 bases between. The CDR3 has 12 residues. The CDR3 region is CASSERYNEQFF. The DNA of the CDR3 is TGTGCCAGCAGTGAGAGATACAATGAGCAGTTCTTC.

The chain employs TRBV20-1 and TRBJ1-1; D gene uncertain. Trimming removed 3 bases at V and 0 bases at J, with 11 bases between. Germline V gene data show CDR1 as DFQATT and CDR2 as SNEGSKA (reference sequence). The CDR3 totals 14 residues. CDR3 nucleotide sequence: TGCAGTGCTAGTGGGCTAACAGTGAACACTGAAGCTTTCTTT. Protein sequence: CSASGLTVNTEAFF.

This clonotype was detected a few times. J is TRBJ2-3 and V is TRBV20-1; 10 nucleotides line up with TRBD2. Germline V lookup: CDR1 DFQATT, CDR2 SNEGSKA (reference sequence). The CDR3 covers 17 residues. V was clipped by 3 bases and J by 0 bases; unmatched bases: 9. The CDR3 DNA is TGCAGTGCTAGTAGCCTAGCGGGAGCCTCTAGCACAGATACGCAGTATTTT. Translated, it gives CSASSLAGASSTDTQYF.

This clonotype is termed medium-sized. The chain recombines TRBV20-1 with TRBJ1-5, with a tentative D call TRBD1 (5 bases). Germline V gives CDR1 DFQATT, CDR2 SNEGSKA (reference sequence). This CDR3 is 14 amino acids long. Trimming cost V 6 bases and J 5 bases, with 17 bases left between them. The CDR3 protein is CSATVGQGYQPQHF. CDR3 in DNA: TGCAGTGCGACGGTGGGGCAGGGATATCAGCCCCAGCATTTT.

The V call is TRBV3-1, the J call TRBJ2-7; maybe TRBD1 (6 bases). This CDR3 region has 14 residues. The V end lost 4 bases, the J end lost 3 bases, and 13 bases lay between the germline ends. Germline V gives CDR1 LGHDT, CDR2 YNNKEL (reference sequence). CDR3 sequence reads: CASSRRSGDYEQYF. CDR3 DNA: TGTGCCAGCAGCCGGAGGTCAGGGGACTACGAGCAGTACTTC.

The chain employs TRBV18 and TRBJ1-1; D is unresolved. The CDR3 has 15 residues. Germline V CDR1 and CDR2: KGHSH, LQKENI. Trimming cost V 0 bases and J 1 base, with 9 bases left between them. The chain's CDR3 is CASSPPSQRNTEAFF. CDR3 coding DNA: TGTGCCAGCTCACCACCGAGTCAGAGGAACACTGAAGCTTTCTTT.

This clonotype came up a few times. The chain uses TRBV20-1 and TRBJ1-1; unclear D gene. In germline, CDR1 is DFQATT, CDR2 SNEGSKA (reference sequence). Trimming left V 3 bases short and J 1 base short, with 9 bases between. The length of the CDR3 is 13 residues. In DNA form, the CDR3 reads TGCAGTGCTAGGAGAGGGCCGAACACTGAAGCTTTCTTT. Residues: CSARRGPNTEAFF.

This rearrangement joins TRBV6-1 to TRBJ2-7; unclear D gene. The length of the CDR3 is 12 residues. CDR1 and CDR2 from the germline V gene are MNHNS and SASEGT. V lost 7 bases, J lost 3 bases, and 10 bases lay in between. As DNA, the CDR3 is TGTGCCAGCATCGGTGGGAACTACGAGCAGTACTTC. Its translation: CASIGGNYEQYF.

This clonotype has more than one count but fewer than ten. The gene calls are TRBV7-2 and TRBJ2-5; D possibly matches TRBD1 or TRBD2 (6 bases each). Per the germline V gene, CDR1 is SGHTA and CDR2 is FQGNSA. The CDR3 is 13 amino acids. V gave up 6 bases and J gave up 5 bases, with 13 bases separating them. CDR3: CASSRGAGETQYF. CDR3 coding DNA: TGTGCCAGCAGTAGGGGGGCGGGGGAGACCCAGTACTTC.

The chain combines TRBV11-2 with TRBJ2-5; D is undetermined. The CDR3 has 13 residues. Trimming took off 5 bases at V and 2 bases at J, with 9 bases between the two ends. Germline V gene lookup returns CDR1 SGHAT and CDR2 FQNNGV. The CDR3 sequence: CASSPDGQETQYF. CDR3 DNA: TGTGCCAGCAGCCCAGACGGTCAAGAGACCCAGTACTTC.

The rearrangement joins TRBV20-1 to TRBJ2-7; 8 nucleotides agree with TRBD1. The germline V gene has CDR1 DFQATT and CDR2 SNEGSKA (reference sequence). V lost 6 bases, J lost 4 bases, and 8 bases stayed unmatched. The CDR3 sequence is 13 residues long. CDR3 DNA sequence: TGCAGTGCCCCCAGACAGGGGTCATACGAGCAGTACTTC. Amino acid sequence: CSAPRQGSYEQYF.

The gene calls are TRBV28 and TRBJ1-5; D is uncertain. Trimming cost V 7 bases and J 2 bases, with 15 bases left between them. The CDR3 is made up of 15 amino acids. The germline V gene encodes CDR1 MDHEN and CDR2 SYDVKM. The CDR3 DNA sequence: TGTGCCAGCACCCCGTTTCCTGCAGGCAATCAGCCCCAGCATTTT. It is translated as CASTPFPAGNQPQHF. Full variable domain (remainder filled in from reference TRBV28 and TRBJ1-5): DVKVTQSSRYLVKRTGEKVFLECVQDMDHENMFWYRQDPGLGLRLIYFSYDVKMKEKGDIPEGYSVSREKKERFSLILESASTNQTSMYLCASTPFPAGNQPQHFGDGTRLSIL.

In its sample, this clonotype was seen a few times. This rearrangement joins TRBV20-1 to TRBJ2-7, with 10 bases aligning to TRBD1. Germline trimming cut 5 bases from V and 4 bases from J; bases unmatched to any gene: 11. Germline V gene lookup returns CDR1 DFQATT and CDR2 SNEGSKA (reference sequence). This CDR3 has 15 residues. The CDR3 DNA is TGCAGTGCTGATATGCCGGGACAGGGGAGGTACGAGCAGTACTTC. Translation gives CSADMPGQGRYEQYF.

The rearrangement joins TRBV20-1 to TRBJ1-5, with unresolved D. Trimming removed 3 bases from V and 3 bases from J, with 9 bases in between. This CDR3 is 13 amino acids long. Per the germline V gene, CDR1 is DFQATT and CDR2 is SNEGSKA (reference sequence). The CDR3 sequence is CSASIGSNQPQHF. DNA for the CDR3: TGCAGTGCTAGTATTGGGTCCAATCAGCCCCAGCATTTT.

The table lists this clonotype with a few counts. This chain links TRBV7-9 with TRBJ1-1; 10 nucleotides align to TRBD1. V was clipped by 4 bases and J by 4 bases; unmatched bases: 9. The CDR3 has 16 amino acids. Per the germline V gene, CDR1 is SEHNR and CDR2 is FQNEAQ (reference sequence). This CDR3 reads CASSSTTGGGFTEAFF. The CDR3 DNA reads TGTGCCAGCAGCTCCACGACAGGGGGCGGTTTCACTGAAGCTTTCTTT.

This clonotype was seen only a few times. The J gene is TRBJ2-3, the V gene TRBV7-9; 8 bases align to TRBD1. Trimming took 2 bases from V and 0 from J; bases not matched to a gene: 4. CDR3 length: 16 amino acids. Germline assignment: CDR1 SEHNR and CDR2 FQNEAQ (reference sequence). CDR3 bases: TGTGCCAGCAGCTTACGGACAGGGATAAGCACAGATACGCAGTATTTT. Its protein product is CASSLRTGISTDTQYF.

The gene calls are TRBV2 and TRBJ1-5; a weak D match, TRBD1 (6 bases). Looked up from germline, CDR1 is SNHLY and CDR2 is FYNNEI. The CDR3 is 13 amino acids. V lost 8 bases to trimming and J lost 2 bases, with 10 bases between them. The CDR3 sequence is CASYRARNQPQHF. For the CDR3, the DNA is TGTGCCAGCTACAGGGCCCGCAATCAGCCCCAGCATTTT. Based on the CDR3 plus reference TRBV2 and TRBJ1-5, the full variable domain is EPEVTQTPSHQVTQMGQEVILRCVPISNHLYFYWYRQILGQKVEFLVSFYNNEISEKSEIFDDQFSVERPDGSNFTLKIRSTKLEDSAMYFCASYRARNQPQHFGDGTRLSIL.

The CDR3 loop reads CASSLSTGIETQYF. The CDR3 DNA sequence: TGTGCCAGCAGCTTATCAACGGGAATAGAGACCCAGTACTTC. The V gene is TRBV11-2, the J gene TRBJ2-5, with TRBD2 as a possible D gene (5 bases). In germline, CDR1 is SGHAT, CDR2 FQNNGV. The CDR3 length is 14 residues. The V end was cut by 2 bases, the J end by 4 bases, with 11 bases between.

The chain links TRBV27 to TRBJ2-7; the match to TRBD2 covers 10 bases. The germline V gene has CDR1 MNHEY and CDR2 SMNVEV (reference sequence). This CDR3 is 16 amino acids long. Trimming cost V 2 bases and J 2 bases; bases outside gene matches: 6. CDR3 nucleotide sequence: TGTGCCAGCAGTTTAACACCTAGCGGGAGTGCCTACGAGCAGTACTTC. Translating it yields CASSLTPSGSAYEQYF.

About this clonotype itself: The junction differs from germline at one of its ends, possibly a read error. The gene calls are TRBV6-1 and TRBJ2-3; no definite D call. The CDR3 has 15 residues. Germline V gene data show CDR1 as MNHNS and CDR2 as SASEGT. CDR3 bases: TGTGCCAGCAGTGAAAGTCTCCGTCGCACAGATACGCGGTATTTT. This encodes CASSESLRRTDTRYF.

The V and J genes are TRBV20-1 and TRBJ1-6; tentative D call: TRBD1 (6 bases). V lost 6 bases and J 8 bases, leaving 14 bases between the germline ends. The CDR3 has 13 amino acids. Germline V lookup: CDR1 DFQATT, CDR2 SNEGSKA (reference sequence). The CDR3 DNA reads as TGCAGTGCACCAGACAGGTTTGATTCACCCCTCCACTTT. This gives the protein CSAPDRFDSPLHF.

V gene TRBV20-1 combines with J gene TRBJ2-3, with D perhaps assigned TRBD1 or TRBD2 (5 bases each). This CDR3 spans 13 amino acids. With 5 bases removed from V and 2 bases from J, the gap between germline ends came to 11 bases. From germline, CDR1 is DFQATT and CDR2 SNEGSKA (reference sequence). CDR3 coding DNA: TGCAGTGCTTCTACCGGGGCCACAGATACGCAGTATTTT. This encodes CSASTGATDTQYF.